Below, 13 T cell receptor beta chains from the same sample are listed, as sequenced in a study of shared clonotypes between healthy human individuals. Sequencing was performed with immunoSEQ multiplex PCR; in TCRdb, only in-frame clones are kept and a portion is missing. The table includes millions of clones, approximately 95% detected once. Sequences were obtained from naive CD4+ T cells from PBMCs. Subset: CD45RA+ positively selected. These receptors came from a man younger than 35 in good health. Some clones in this sample may be carry-over from other donors' samples.

The chain is built from TRBV28 and TRBJ2-7, with 9 positions matching TRBD2. The CDR3 is 15 amino acids. The V segment lost 3 bases and the J segment 7 bases; nucleotides outside the gene matches: 10. The V gene's germline CDR1 is MDHEN and CDR2 SYDVKM. CDR3 sequence (DNA): TGTGCCAGCAGTTTGGCGGGAGGGCTTGCTAGGGAGCAGTACTTC. Its protein is CASSLAGGLAREQYF.

The chain has TRBV5-6 and TRBJ1-1; 7 nucleotides match TRBD1. This CDR3 is built from 14 residues. V shed 1 base and J 7 bases; nucleotides not matched to a gene: 7. Germline assignment: CDR1 SGHDT and CDR2 YYEEEE. CDR3 nucleotides: TGTGCCAGCAGCTTGAGAAAAGGGGGCATTGAAGCTTTCTTT. This gives the protein CASSLRKGGIEAFF.

This clone was seen a single time. The gene calls are TRBV2 and TRBJ2-3; D unclear. This CDR3 region has 13 residues. The germline V gene has CDR1 SNHLY and CDR2 FYNNEI. Trimming removed 6 bases from V and 3 bases from J, with 10 bases in between. The CDR3 region is CASRERWTDTQYF. The CDR3, as DNA: TGTGCCAGCAGGGAAAGGTGGACAGATACGCAGTATTTT. Together with reference TRBV2 and TRBJ2-3, the CDR3 gives the full variable domain: EPEVTQTPSHQVTQMGQEVILRCVPISNHLYFYWYRQILGQKVEFLVSFYNNEISEKSEIFDDQFSVERPDGSNFTLKIRSTKLEDSAMYFCASRERWTDTQYFGPGTRLTVL.

This chain uses TRBV19 with TRBJ1-4, with D uncertain. CDR1 is LNHDA, CDR2 SQIVND, per germline (reference sequence). The CDR3 length is 16 residues. Trimming removed 3 bases at V and 3 bases at J, with 14 bases between. CDR3 amino acids: CASSIGSHKSNEKLFF. The CDR3 DNA is TGTGCCAGTAGTATCGGCTCCCACAAATCTAATGAAAAACTGTTTTTT.

The chain is built from TRBV28 and TRBJ2-7; D is undetermined. Trimming left V 6 bases short and J 4 bases short, with 10 bases between. In germline, CDR1 is MDHEN, CDR2 SYDVKM. The CDR3 totals 12 residues. CDR3 residues: CASSPPDYEQYF. CDR3 sequence (DNA): TGTGCCAGCAGCCCCCCGGATTACGAGCAGTACTTC. The complete variable domain, with remaining parts taken from reference TRBV28 and TRBJ2-7, reads DVKVTQSSRYLVKRTGEKVFLECVQDMDHENMFWYRQDPGLGLRLIYFSYDVKMKEKGDIPEGYSVSREKKERFSLILESASTNQTSMYLCASSPPDYEQYFGPGTRLTVT.

The chain uses TRBV4-3 and TRBJ2-5; D unresolved. Germline V gene lookup returns CDR1 LGHNA and CDR2 YSLEER. CDR3 length: 18 amino acids. Trimming shortened V by 1 base and J by 1 base, and 19 bases separated the two germline ends. CDR3 sequence (DNA): TGCGCCAGCAGCCAAGGGAACCAAGATCGCAGATTCCAAGAGACCCAGTACTTC. Its protein product is CASSQGNQDRRFQETQYF.

The V and J genes are TRBV5-1 and TRBJ2-7; 10 bases are shared with TRBD1. CDR3 length: 14 amino acids. CDR1 is SGHRS, CDR2 YFSETQ, per germline. After removal of 6 bases from V and 4 bases from J, the junction contained 7 bases not matched to a gene. The CDR3 bases are TGCGCCAGCACCTCGGGACAGGGGTTTTACGAGCAGTACTTC. The encoded protein is CASTSGQGFYEQYF.

The genes are TRBV6-4 and TRBJ2-1, with 7 bases fitting TRBD1. The CDR3 is made up of 14 amino acids. Trimming cost V 8 bases and J 7 bases; bases outside gene matches: 11. From germline, CDR1 is MRHNA and CDR2 SNTAGT. The CDR3 loop is CASAAGGADNEQFF. In DNA form, the CDR3 reads TGTGCCAGCGCCGCAGGGGGAGCGGATAATGAGCAGTTCTTC.

This chain links TRBV4-1 with TRBJ2-2; D call uncertain. CDR1 and CDR2 from the germline V gene are MGHRA and YSYEKL. The ends were cut back, 4 bases at V and 1 base at J, with 16 bases in the middle. CDR3 length equals 17 residues. As DNA, the CDR3 is TGCGCCAGCAGCCCGTCCGAGATATCAGGGAACACCGGGGAGCTGTTTTTT. Its translation is CASSPSEISGNTGELFF.

This clone was seen a single time. The gene calls are TRBV5-4 and TRBJ2-7, with 10 bases identical to TRBD1. The junction had 11 bases not matched to a gene; V was cut back by 9 bases and J by 5 bases. CDR1 is SGHNT, CDR2 YYREEE, per germline (reference sequence). This CDR3 region has 14 residues. DNA of the CDR3: TGTGCCACCAATCGAGGGGGACAGGGGAACGAGCAGTACTTC. This codes for CATNRGGQGNEQYF. Drawing the rest from reference TRBV5-4 and TRBJ2-7, the complete variable domain is ETGVTQSPTHLIKTRGQQVTLRCSSQSGHNTVSWYQQALGQGPQFIFQYYREEENGRGNFPPRFSGLQFPNYSSELNVNALELDDSALYLCATNRGGQGNEQYFGPGTRLTVT.

The chain joins TRBV14 to TRBJ2-5; D perhaps matches TRBD1 (7 bases). V gave up 4 bases and J gave up 7 bases, with 16 bases separating them. Germline values: CDR1 SGHDN, CDR2 FVKESK. The CDR3 is 14 residues long. CDR3 sequence (DNA): TGTGCCAGCAGCCGCGGGACAGACCGAGGGACCCAGTACTTC. It translates to CASSRGTDRGTQYF.

This clone was counted once. The chain has TRBV5-1 and TRBJ2-2; 11 bases match TRBD2. CDR1 and CDR2 (germline): SGHRS, YFSETQ. CDR3 length equals 18 residues. With V trimmed by 2 bases and J by 4 bases, 10 bases remained unmatched. The CDR3 protein is CASSLPELAGVGTGELFF. For the CDR3, the DNA is TGCGCCAGCAGCTTACCCGAACTAGCGGGAGTGGGCACCGGGGAGCTGTTTTTT. The full variable domain, completed using reference TRBV5-1 and TRBJ2-2, is KAGVTQTPRYLIKTRGQQVTLSCSPISGHRSVSWYQQTPGQGLQFLFEYFSETQRNKGNFPGRFSGRQFSNSRSEMNVSTLELGDSALYLCASSLPELAGVGTGELFFGEGSRLTVL.

The rearrangement uses TRBV7-2 and TRBJ1-2, with D tentatively TRBD1 (6 bases). V gave up 2 bases and J gave up 4 bases, with 14 bases separating them. The CDR3 spans 15 residues. Germline lookup yields CDR1 SGHTA and CDR2 FQGNSA. CDR3 in amino acids: CASSLSPGQFYGYTF. The CDR3 DNA follows: TGTGCCAGCAGCTTATCCCCAGGACAGTTCTATGGCTACACCTTC. The full variable domain, its missing parts supplied by reference TRBV7-2 and TRBJ1-2, is GAGVSQSPSNKVTEKGKDVELRCDPISGHTALYWYRQSLGQGLEFLIYFQGNSAPDKSGLPSDRFSAERTGGSVSTLTIQRTQQEDSAVYLCASSLSPGQFYGYTFGSGTRLTVV.